The rows below give T cell receptor beta chains drawn from one sample of a study of control samples from healthy donors and cancer patients. The repertoire was sequenced with immunoSEQ multiplex PCR; TCRdb's copy has only in-frame clones and lacks some. The sample yields 150,000 to 200,000 clones, roughly 91% seen once. The sequencing input was blood. The receptor set was obtained from a woman aged 25 to 45 in good health. Both conserved end residues are part of each CDR3. A D gene is named only where the DNA matches it firmly. Size is omitted from some rows. Given values are once, few, many or a class for expanded clones.

v_call	clone_size	j_call	d_call	cdr3_aa	cdr3_nt
TRBV7-6	-	TRBJ1-5	TRBD1	CASSLGQGDSNQPQHF	TGTGCCAGCAGCTTAGGACAGGGGGATAGCAATCAGCCCCAGCATTTT
TRBV9	-	TRBJ1-4	-	CASSVGVGEEKLFF	TGTGCCAGCAGCGTAGGGGTCGGGGAAGAAAAACTGTTTTTT
TRBV27	few	TRBJ2-3	-	CASSQGITDTQYF	TGTGCCAGCAGTCAGGGGATCACAGATACGCAGTATTTT
TRBV6-5	-	TRBJ2-1	-	CASRGGGGENEQFF	TGTGCCAGCAGAGGGGGAGGGGGAGAAAATGAGCAGTTCTTC
TRBV3-1/TRBV3-2	once	TRBJ1-5	-	CASSRDRGNQPQHF	TGTGCCAGCAGCCGAGACCGGGGCAATCAGCCCCAGCATTTT
TRBV7-9	-	TRBJ2-7	-	CASSLGGRGAREQYF	TGTGCCAGCAGCTTAGGGGGTCGAGGGGCTCGCGAGCAGTACTTC
TRBV13	-	TRBJ1-2	-	CASSSQGNYGYTF	TGTGCCAGCAGCTCGCAGGGTAACTATGGCTACACCTTC
TRBV27	-	TRBJ2-1	-	CASSLSYSAVWYNEQFF	TGTGCCAGCAGTTTATCGTACTCCGCCGTATGGTACAATGAGCAGTTCTTC
TRBV6-1	few	TRBJ2-6	-	CASSEGGSGANVLTF	TGTGCCAGCAGTGAAGGAGGGTCCGGGGCCAACGTCCTGACTTTC
TRBV6-1	-	TRBJ2-1	TRBD2	CASSEIGTSGGAYNEQFF	TGTGCCAGCAGTGAAATCGGGACTAGCGGGGGGGCCTACAATGAGCAGTTCTTC
TRBV28	-	TRBJ2-3	-	CAGSFADRVRTDTQYF	TGTGCCGGCAGTTTCGCGGATAGGGTTCGCACAGATACGCAGTATTTT
TRBV9	-	TRBJ2-2	TRBD2	CASSPNLAGGRLTGELFF	TGTGCCAGCAGCCCGAACCTAGCGGGGGGGCGGTTGACCGGGGAGCTGTTTTTT
TRBV27	-	TRBJ2-1	-	CASSLYTGSYNEQFF	TGTGCCAGCAGTTTATATACAGGGTCCTACAATGAGCAGTTCTTC
TRBV15	-	TRBJ2-1	-	CATSRDLANNEQFF	TGTGCCACCAGCAGAGATCTAGCGAACAATGAGCAGTTCTTC
TRBV11-2	-	TRBJ2-3	TRBD1	CASSTSGTGRTDTQYF	TGTGCCAGCAGCACATCCGGGACAGGGAGGACAGATACGCAGTATTTT
TRBV19	few	TRBJ1-5	-	CARGNQPQHF	TGTGCCAGAGGGAACCAGCCCCAGCATTTT
TRBV9	-	TRBJ1-6	TRBD1	CASSPQGNSYNSPLHF	TGTGCCAGCAGCCCACAGGGGAATTCCTATAATTCACCCCTCCACTTT
TRBV5-4	-	TRBJ2-7	TRBD2	CASSLGTSGRNYEQYF	TGTGCCAGCAGCTTGGGGACTAGCGGGAGGAACTACGAGCAGTACTTC
TRBV5-4	-	TRBJ2-6	-	CASSLKGRGRSGANVLTF	TGTGCCAGCAGCTTGAAGGGCAGGGGACGCTCTGGGGCCAACGTCCTGACTTTC
TRBV6-4	-	TRBJ2-1	TRBD2	CASSIAGGYNEQFF	TGTGCCAGCAGTATAGCGGGAGGGTACAATGAGCAGTTCTTC
TRBV29-1	-	TRBJ1-2	-	CSVGGADGYTF	TGCAGCGTTGGGGGGGCGGATGGCTACACCTTC
TRBV4-3	once	TRBJ1-4	-	CASSQAWGGQEKLFF	TGCGCCAGCAGCCAAGCCTGGGGCGGGCAAGAAAAACTGTTTTTT
TRBV20-1	-	TRBJ1-2	TRBD1	CSASPGQDYGYTF	TGCAGTGCTAGTCCGGGACAGGACTATGGCTACACCTTC
TRBV10-3	-	TRBJ1-6	TRBD1	CAISESGRGNSPLHF	TGTGCCATCAGTGAGTCCGGCAGGGGGAATTCACCCCTCCACTTT
TRBV5-1	-	TRBJ2-7	-	CASSLDGSYEQYF	TGCGCCAGCAGCTTGGACGGCTCCTACGAGCAGTACTTC
TRBV2	few	TRBJ2-7	-	CASSGLGAYEQYF	TGTGCCAGCAGTGGGCTAGGCGCCTACGAGCAGTACTTC
TRBV30	-	TRBJ2-3	-	CAWSVRDTQYF	TGTGCCTGGAGTGTGAGGGATACGCAGTATTTT
TRBV3-1/TRBV3-2	-	TRBJ1-5	-	CASSQDFDQPQHF	TGTGCCAGCAGCCAAGATTTTGATCAGCCCCAGCATTTT
TRBV20-1	-	TRBJ2-3	TRBD2	CRAGSADTQYF	TGCAGAGCGGGGAGCGCAGATACGCAGTATTTT
TRBV10-3	-	TRBJ1-1	-	CAISESRTRGTEAFF	TGTGCCATCAGTGAGTCCCGCACCAGGGGAACTGAAGCTTTCTTT
TRBV7-9	-	TRBJ2-1	TRBD2	CASSSLAGGSYNEQFF	TGTGCCAGCAGCTCCCTAGCGGGAGGGTCCTACAATGAGCAGTTCTTC
TRBV12-3/TRBV12-4	-	TRBJ1-2	TRBD1	CASSIQGVRGYTF	TGTGCCAGCAGTATACAGGGGGTGCGGGGCTACACCTTC
TRBV6-4	-	TRBJ2-2	TRBD2	CASSDGAGGSTGELFF	TGTGCCAGCAGTGACGGGGCGGGAGGCTCCACCGGGGAGCTGTTTTTT
TRBV27	-	TRBJ2-1	-	CASSIQGGYNEQFF	TGTGCCAGCAGTATACAGGGGGGGTACAATGAGCAGTTCTTC
TRBV28	-	TRBJ2-7	-	CASSSRTYLYEQYF	TGTGCCAGCAGTTCCCGGACATACCTCTACGAGCAGTACTTC
TRBV3-1/TRBV3-2	few	TRBJ1-2	TRBD1	CASSPGQNYGYTF	TGTGCCAGCAGCCCGGGACAGAACTATGGCTACACCTTC
TRBV28	once	TRBJ2-3	-	CASSLGGDTQYF	TGTGCCAGCAGTTTAGGGGGAGATACGCAGTATTTT
TRBV7-2	-	TRBJ2-1	TRBD2	CASSSIAGVRDEQFF	TGTGCCAGCAGCTCAATAGCGGGAGTTCGGGATGAGCAGTTCTTC
TRBV5-4	-	TRBJ2-3	TRBD1	CASSLTGGYTDTQYF	TGTGCCAGCAGCTTGACAGGGGGCTACACAGATACGCAGTATTTT
TRBV10-3	-	TRBJ2-4	TRBD1	CAISGTGKNIQYF	TGTGCCATCAGCGGGACAGGGAAAAACATTCAGTACTTC
TRBV6-5	-	TRBJ1-2	TRBD1	CASRKDRGPYGYTF	TGTGCCAGCAGAAAGGACAGGGGGCCCTATGGCTACACCTTC
TRBV25-1	-	TRBJ1-4	-	CASSEYGNEKLFF	TGTGCCAGCAGTGAATATGGTAATGAAAAACTGTTTTTT
TRBV7-3	-	TRBJ2-2	-	CASSLLATTNTGELFF	TGTGCCAGCAGCTTACTAGCGACTACGAACACCGGGGAGCTGTTTTTT
TRBV5-1	-	TRBJ1-2	-	CASSLWGNYGYTF	TGCGCCAGCAGCTTGTGGGGTAACTATGGCTACACCTTC
TRBV7-2	-	TRBJ1-4	-	CASSLGATNEKLFF	TGTGCCAGCAGCTTGGGTGCAACTAATGAAAAACTGTTTTTT
TRBV11-2	-	TRBJ2-7	TRBD2	CASSLAGLAGYEQYF	TGTGCCAGCAGCTTAGCCGGACTAGCGGGGTACGAGCAGTACTTC